The 26 T cell receptor beta chains presented below share a single source sample, sequenced in a study of T cells expressing NK-cell markers (dated by TCRdb to about 2020). The receptor library was made with 5' RACE. For sequencing, an Illumina HiSeq 2000 was employed. Once TCRdb had reprocessed the reads, it stored one entry per CDR3 protein sequence and supplied no DNA. The table held for this sample gives about 260,000 distinct CDR3 sequences. The ten largest clones take up about 0.4% of the sample. Sequenced sample: blood T cells: a sorted CD56 or NKG2C T cell subset, CD4+ or CD8+ T cells, or bulk PBMC T cells (not recorded which). The receptors here all came from a man between 18 and 35 years old in good health. Donor details come from another sample of the same person, matched by shared clones.

J is TRBJ1-2 and V is TRBV7-2. The length of the CDR3 is 13 residues. CDR1 and CDR2 from the germline V gene are SGHTA and FQGNSA. The CDR3 here is CASSRADVYGYTF.

The chain links TRBV19 to TRBJ2-1. Germline-derived CDR1 and CDR2 are LNHDA and SQIVND (reference sequence). The CDR3 totals 13 residues. The CDR3 sequence: CASSITISGVQFF.

The chain couples TRBV20-1 to TRBJ2-5. The CDR3 extends over 12 amino acids. Germline V lookup: CDR1 DFQATT, CDR2 SNEGSKA (reference sequence). This chain's CDR3 is CSARDVTETQYF.

J is TRBJ2-1 and V is TRBV5-1; TCRdb lists TRBD2, though no DNA is available to test this call. The CDR3 is 15 residues long. Germline-derived CDR1 and CDR2 are SGHRS and YFSETQ. The CDR3 sequence: CASSPGASGYNEQFF.

The J gene is TRBJ2-1, the V gene TRBV20-1; the D call from TCRdb, TRBD2, cannot be confirmed without DNA. Germline lookup yields CDR1 DFQATT and CDR2 SNEGSKA (reference sequence). This CDR3 has 19 amino acids. CDR3 sequence: CSANERLAGGHGSYNEQFF.

V gene TRBV24-1 combines with J gene TRBJ2-2; TCRdb calls TRBD2, which cannot be checked without DNA. The germline CDR1 and CDR2 sequences are KGHDR and SFDVKD. The CDR3 has 17 residues. CDR3 amino acids: CATSGGTSGSVTGELFF.

The genes are TRBV18 and TRBJ2-1; as DNA is missing, the TRBD1 call by TCRdb cannot be tested. This CDR3 comprises 16 residues. The V gene's germline CDR1 is KGHSH and CDR2 LQKENI. CDR3: CASSPRQGHGPSEQFF.

This rearrangement joins TRBV19 to TRBJ2-3; TCRdb proposes TRBD2, but this gene call is untestable without DNA. The CDR3 totals 14 residues. Germline CDR1 LNHDA, CDR2 SQIVND (reference sequence). CDR3 region: CASKSSGRADTQYF.

The J gene is TRBJ1-1, the V gene TRBV5-4; TCRdb reports TRBD1, a call that lacks DNA to check it against. The germline V gene encodes CDR1 SGHNT and CDR2 YYREEE (reference sequence). The CDR3 has 15 amino acids. This chain's CDR3 is CASSFNRALNTEAFF.

The chain combines TRBV20-1 with TRBJ1-5; lacking DNA, the TRBD1 call made by TCRdb goes unchecked. The V gene's germline CDR1 is DFQATT and CDR2 SNEGSKA (reference sequence). CDR3 length: 13 amino acids. CDR3 residues: CSARKGVDQPQHF.

This chain joins TRBV5-1 and TRBJ2-1; TCRdb proposes TRBD2, but this gene call is untestable without DNA. The CDR3 spans 19 residues. The germline gives CDR1 SGHRS, CDR2 YFSETQ. The CDR3 here is CASSVPGLAASSSYNEQFF.

This chain links TRBV29-1 with TRBJ2-2; the D call of TRBD1 rests on TCRdb alone, since no DNA is present to check it. The CDR3 runs 13 residues. Germline V gene lookup returns CDR1 SQVTM and CDR2 ANQGSEA. CDR3 protein: CSVEGDRRGELFF.

The V gene is TRBV7-2, the J gene TRBJ1-5. The CDR3 has 15 amino acids. The germline CDR1 and CDR2 sequences are SGHTA and FQGNSA. This CDR3 reads CASRKGPGGNQPQHF.

The chain combines TRBV4-3 with TRBJ2-1; TCRdb proposes TRBD1, but this gene call is untestable without DNA. This CDR3 is built from 14 residues. Germline lookup yields CDR1 LGHNA and CDR2 YSLEER. CDR3 protein: CASSQRQGANEQFF.

The chain combines TRBV5-1 with TRBJ2-1; TCRdb lists TRBD2, though no DNA is available to test this call. The CDR3 spans 15 residues. CDR1 is SGHRS and CDR2 is YFSETQ in the germline V gene. CDR3 in amino acids: CASSLWASGNNEQFF.

The rearrangement joins TRBV12-3 or TRBV12-4 to TRBJ2-2; TCRdb gives TRBD1 as the D gene, but with no DNA this cannot be confirmed. This CDR3 spans 21 amino acids. CDR3 sequence reads: CASSLVVRGGLRLNTDGELFF.

The rearrangement uses TRBV29-1 and TRBJ2-3; the D call of TRBD1 rests on TCRdb alone, since no DNA is present to check it. Per the germline V gene, CDR1 is SQVTM and CDR2 is ANQGSEA. The CDR3 extends over 17 amino acids. CDR3 protein: CSATGAVGDIGTDTQYF.

This chain uses TRBV20-1 with TRBJ2-7; TCRdb calls TRBD2, which cannot be checked without DNA. Per germline, CDR1 DFQATT and CDR2 SNEGSKA (reference sequence). The CDR3 is made up of 12 amino acids. CDR3 sequence: CSALRAQGEQYF.

V gene TRBV20-1 combines with J gene TRBJ2-3; TCRdb calls TRBD1, which cannot be checked without DNA. Germline V gene sequence: CDR1 DFQATT, CDR2 SNEGSKA (reference sequence). This CDR3 is 15 amino acids long. CDR3 sequence reads: CSAPTNAGAADTQYF.

The chain has TRBV2 and TRBJ2-6; TCRdb's D gene call, TRBD2, goes unchecked for lack of DNA. Germline V gene sequence: CDR1 SNHLY, CDR2 FYNNEI. This CDR3 contains 19 residues. CDR3 loop: CASTFSRYALSSGANVLTF.

J is TRBJ2-2 and V is TRBV4-3; TCRdb outputs TRBD2, but without DNA this stays unchecked. Germline loops: CDR1 LGHNA, CDR2 YSLEER. This CDR3 is built from 19 residues. The CDR3 reads CASSQDYSEGLGPFGELFF.

The rearrangement joins TRBV20-1 to TRBJ1-1; TCRdb selects TRBD1, and the lack of DNA leaves this call unchecked. Germline V gene lookup returns CDR1 DFQATT and CDR2 SNEGSKA (reference sequence). The CDR3 spans 13 residues. CDR3 sequence: CSARPGTGAEAFF.

V usage is TRBV10-3 and J usage is TRBJ1-5. The CDR3 has 15 residues. The V gene's germline CDR1 is ENHRY and CDR2 SYGVKD. The chain's CDR3 is CAISESTRDNQPQHF.

The rearrangement links TRBV5-6 to TRBJ2-3. In germline, CDR1 is SGHDT, CDR2 YYEEEE. The CDR3 is made up of 13 amino acids. CDR3 region: CASSLKSRDTQYF.

V and J are TRBV20-1 and TRBJ2-2; no DNA is available, so the TRBD1 call from TCRdb remains unchecked. CDR1 is DFQATT and CDR2 is SNEGSKA in the germline V gene (reference sequence). CDR3 length equals 14 residues. The CDR3 sequence is CSAGGQGNTGELFF.

The chain uses TRBV6-5 and TRBJ1-3. Germline lookup yields CDR1 MNHEY and CDR2 SVGAGI. The CDR3 is 12 amino acids. CDR3 residues: CATASSGNTIYF.